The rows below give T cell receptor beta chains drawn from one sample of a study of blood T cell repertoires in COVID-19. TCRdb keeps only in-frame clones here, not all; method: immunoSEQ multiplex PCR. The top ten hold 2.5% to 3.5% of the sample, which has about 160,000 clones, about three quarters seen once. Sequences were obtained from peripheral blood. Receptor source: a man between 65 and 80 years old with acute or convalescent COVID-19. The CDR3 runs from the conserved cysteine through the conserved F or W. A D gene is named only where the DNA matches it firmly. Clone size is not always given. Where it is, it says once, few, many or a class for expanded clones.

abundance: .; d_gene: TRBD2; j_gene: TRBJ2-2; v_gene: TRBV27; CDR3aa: CASIYPSGVNTGELFF; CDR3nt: TGTGCCAGCATCTACCCTAGCGGAGTAAACACCGGGGAGCTGTTTTTT
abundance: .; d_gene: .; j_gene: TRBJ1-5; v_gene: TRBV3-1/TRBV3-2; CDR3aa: CASSQQGNSQPQHF; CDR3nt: TGTGCCAGCAGCCAACAGGGTAATAGTCAGCCCCAGCATTTT
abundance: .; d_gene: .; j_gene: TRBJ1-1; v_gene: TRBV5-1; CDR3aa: CASSLLGIQGNTEAFF; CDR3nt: TGCGCCAGCAGCTTACTCGGAATTCAGGGGAACACTGAAGCTTTCTTT
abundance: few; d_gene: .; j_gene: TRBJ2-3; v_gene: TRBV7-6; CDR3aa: CASSLAHRTSTDTQYF; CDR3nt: TGTGCCAGCAGCTTAGCGCACAGAACTAGCACAGATACGCAGTATTTT
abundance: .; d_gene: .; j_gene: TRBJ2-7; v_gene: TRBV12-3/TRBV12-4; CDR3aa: CASRGTGHEQYF; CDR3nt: TGTGCCAGCAGGGGAACAGGGCACGAGCAGTACTTC
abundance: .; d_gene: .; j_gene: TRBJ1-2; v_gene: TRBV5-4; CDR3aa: CASSLVAANYGYTF; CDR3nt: TGTGCCAGCAGCTTGGTGGCCGCTAACTATGGCTACACCTTC
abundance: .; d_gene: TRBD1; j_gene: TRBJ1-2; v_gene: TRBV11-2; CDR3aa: CASSPDRGLGYTF; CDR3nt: TGTGCCAGCAGCCCCGACAGGGGGCTTGGCTACACCTTC
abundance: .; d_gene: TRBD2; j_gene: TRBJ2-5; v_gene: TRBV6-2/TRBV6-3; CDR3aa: CASRPIAGENQETQYF; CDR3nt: TGTGCCAGCAGACCTATAGCGGGGGAGAACCAAGAGACCCAGTACTTC
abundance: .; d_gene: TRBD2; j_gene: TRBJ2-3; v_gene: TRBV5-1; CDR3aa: CASSFSLGGLDTQYF; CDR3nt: TGCGCCAGCAGCTTTTCACTGGGGGGGTTGGATACGCAGTATTTT
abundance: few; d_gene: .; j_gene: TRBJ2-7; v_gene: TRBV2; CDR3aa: CASVTGFPGEQYF; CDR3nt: TGTGCCAGCGTAACAGGTTTCCCCGGCGAGCAGTACTTC
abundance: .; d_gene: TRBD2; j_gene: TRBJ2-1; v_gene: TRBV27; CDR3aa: CASQAGGSSYNEQFF; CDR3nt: TGTGCCAGCCAGGCGGGAGGGAGCTCCTACAATGAGCAGTTCTTC